This TCR beta chain was found in a study of T cell changes during pregnancy in multiple sclerosis. With respect to this clone: Germline and junction disagree at one end, which may indicate a read error.

Germline CDR1 KGHSH, CDR2 LQKENI. This CDR3 region has 11 residues. Some clones are missing from TCRdb's copy, which holds only in-frame ones; the method was immunoSEQ multiplex PCR. There are 70,000 to 85,000 clones in the sample; about 90% occur only once, and 2.6% lies in the top ten. This clonotype originated in a female donor with multiple sclerosis, enrolled in a pregnancy study. This specimen was peripheral blood, taken before pregnancy. The chain recombines TRBV18 with TRBJ2-4, with a tentative D call TRBD1 (6 bases). In nucleotides, the CDR3 is TGTGCCAGCTCACCCGGTGGGGGCGAAACCTTC. The encoded protein is CASSPGGGETF. Variable domain in full (rest from reference TRBV18 and TRBJ2-4): NAGVMQNPRHLVRRRGQEARLRCSPMKGHSHVYWYRQLPEEGLKFMVYLQKENIIDESGMPKERFSAEFPKEGPSILRIQQVVRGDSAAYFCASSPGGGETFGAGTRLSVL.